The 24 T cell receptor beta chains below all came from one sample that was sequenced in a study of low-dose radiotherapy and immunotherapy resistance in tumors. Time point here: after trial treatment. The treatment is: LDRT plus nivolumab, ipilimumab, low-dose cyclophosphamide and aspirin (RACIN trial). First-strand cDNA used TRAV- and TRBV-specific primers, covering alpha and beta chains. Amplification of TCRs used a constant-region primer and V-primer adapter for roughly 20 PCR cycles. TCRdb reprocessed the reads via MiXCR and lists one record per CDR3 protein. The data show roughly 100,000 distinct CDR3 sequences, less than 25% seen once. This specimen was PBMCs, taken after low-dose radiotherapy plus immunotherapy. Receptor source: a male donor with prostate cancer.

This clonotype appeared many times. CDR3 sequence: CASSQEGQPNGYTF. DNA of the CDR3: TGCGCCAGCAGCCAAGAGGGACAGCCGAATGGCTACACCTTC. The chain recombines TRBV4-1 with TRBJ1-2, with 7 bases aligning to TRBD1. The CDR3 extends over 14 amino acids. Looked up from germline, CDR1 is MGHRA and CDR2 is YSYEKL. J lost 6 bases, V lost 0 bases, and 4 bases had no gene match.

This clonotype came up many times. The chain has TRBV29-1 and TRBJ2-7, with D possibly being TRBD1 or TRBD2 (5 bases each). V lost 3 bases and J lost 0, with 9 bases in between. Germline loops: CDR1 SQVTM, CDR2 ANQGSEA. This CDR3 has 13 amino acids. This CDR3 is CSVEGGTSYEQYF. As DNA, the CDR3 is TGCAGCGTTGAGGGTGGGACCTCCTACGAGCAGTACTTC.

This clonotype has a handful of counts. This rearrangement joins TRBV5-4 to TRBJ2-1; no clear D gene. Germline loops: CDR1 SGHNT, CDR2 YYREEE (reference sequence). CDR3 length: 11 amino acids. V lost 2 bases and J lost 9, with 6 bases in between. The CDR3: CASSLGVEQFF. The CDR3 coding sequence is TGTGCCAGCAGCTTAGGTGTTGAGCAGTTCTTC.

This clonotype was seen ten or more times. V and J are TRBV10-2 and TRBJ1-5, with D maybe TRBD1 (5 bases). The CDR3 length is 16 residues. The germline V gene has CDR1 WSHSY and CDR2 SAAADI. Trimming took off 6 bases at V and 3 bases at J, with 18 bases between the two ends. In DNA, the CDR3 is TGCGCCAGCAGCGCGGGGGGGGGAGGAAACAATCAGCCCCAGCATTTT. Its translation is CASSAGGGGNNQPQHF.

This clonotype was counted ten times or more. DNA of the CDR3: TGTGCCAGCAGCTTAGAGGATATGCCACCCCTCCACTTT. This codes for CASSLEDMPPLHF. The chain is built from TRBV11-2 and TRBJ1-6; the D is unclear. The germline V gene has CDR1 SGHAT and CDR2 FQNNGV. V lost 0 bases, J lost 11 bases, and 8 bases lay in between. The CDR3 contains 13 residues.

This clonotype was recorded at least ten times. The chain carries TRBV20-1 and TRBJ2-1, with D perhaps TRBD1 (6 bases). With 1 base removed from V and 6 bases from J, the gap between germline ends came to 13 bases. The CDR3 has 14 residues. CDR1 is DFQATT, CDR2 SNEGSKA, per germline (reference sequence). The CDR3 bases are TGCAGTGCTAGAGTGGGTGGGGGCGGCAATGAGCAGTTCTTC. It encodes CSARVGGGGNEQFF.

The table lists this clonotype with a few counts. The chain uses TRBV12-3 or TRBV12-4 and TRBJ2-1; 11 bases map to TRBD2. J gave up 0 bases and V 5 bases, and 12 bases lay outside the gene matches. The CDR3 is 19 amino acids. CDR3 amino acids: CASSRIGLAGYLSYNEQFF. The DNA of the CDR3 is TGTGCCAGCAGTCGTATAGGACTAGCGGGTTACCTCTCCTACAATGAGCAGTTCTTC.

This clonotype was picked up many times. V and J are TRBV7-9 and TRBJ2-1; D may be TRBD2 (6 bases). Trimming took off 4 bases at V and 3 bases at J, with 13 bases between the two ends. Per the germline V gene, CDR1 is SEHNR and CDR2 is FQNEAQ (reference sequence). The CDR3 covers 15 residues. In DNA form, the CDR3 reads TGTGCCAGCAGCTCCGGGGGTGGCGGCTACAATGAGCAGTTCTTC. Translating gives CASSSGGGGYNEQFF.

The V and J genes are TRBV5-1 and TRBJ1-6; possibly TRBD1 for D (6 bases). Germline V gene sequence: CDR1 SGHRS, CDR2 YFSETQ. V lost 1 base and J 10 bases, leaving 12 bases between the germline ends. CDR3 length equals 14 residues. The CDR3 sequence is CASSLTGIRSPLHF. CDR3 bases: TGCGCCAGCAGCTTGACAGGGATACGGTCACCCCTCCACTTT.

This clonotype was detected ten times or more. The chain recombines TRBV7-9 with TRBJ2-7, with no clear D. Trimming removed 1 base at V and 5 bases at J, with 9 bases between. In germline, CDR1 is SEHNR, CDR2 FQNEAQ (reference sequence). This CDR3 is 13 amino acids long. Written as DNA, the CDR3 is TGTGCCAGCAGCTTAGGGGCAGTGGACGAGCAGTACTTC. The encoded protein is CASSLGAVDEQYF.

The chain joins TRBV5-1 to TRBJ2-1, with TRBD2 matching 7 bases. The CDR3 extends over 16 amino acids. Looked up from germline, CDR1 is SGHRS and CDR2 is YFSETQ. The ends lost 0 bases at V and 7 bases at J; junction bases unmatched: 10. The CDR3 DNA sequence: TGCGCCAGCAGCTTGGTTGCGGGGGTCGCCGGAAATGAGCAGTTCTTC. Translating it yields CASSLVAGVAGNEQFF.

This clonotype was counted ten times or more. The chain links TRBV30 to TRBJ1-2, with D unclear. Trimming left V 3 bases short and J 8 bases short, with 19 bases between. CDR3 length equals 14 residues. Germline V gene sequence: CDR1 GTSNPN, CDR2 SVGIG (reference sequence). The CDR3 loop is CAWRRTASAEGYTF. DNA of the CDR3: TGTGCCTGGAGGCGGACGGCCTCCGCCGAGGGCTACACCTTC.

In this sample, this clonotype turned up once. This sequence joins TRBV28 and TRBJ2-5, with D hard to call. The CDR3 is 15 residues long. CDR1 is MDHEN and CDR2 is SYDVKM in the germline V gene. Deletions cut 3 bases from V and 1 base from J, with 12 bases between. CDR3 protein: CASSFLSRAQETQYF. As DNA, the CDR3 is TGTGCCAGCAGTTTTCTCAGTAGGGCCCAAGAGACCCAGTACTTC. Complete variable domain (other parts from reference TRBV28 and TRBJ2-5): DVKVTQSSRYLVKRTGEKVFLECVQDMDHENMFWYRQDPGLGLRLIYFSYDVKMKEKGDIPEGYSVSREKKERFSLILESASTNQTSMYLCASSFLSRAQETQYFGPGTRLLVL.

The rearrangement joins TRBV20-1 to TRBJ2-3, with 7 bases lining up with TRBD1. Trimming at V came to 5 bases and at J to 6 bases, leaving 11 bases not matched to a gene. The germline V gene has CDR1 DFQATT and CDR2 SNEGSKA (reference sequence). The CDR3 loop spans 14 amino acids. In DNA, the CDR3 is TGCAGTGCTGCCCCCGGAGACAGGGTTGATACGCAGTATTTT. Translation: CSAAPGDRVDTQYF.

This clonotype was seen repeatedly, ten times or more. The rearrangement uses TRBV19 and TRBJ2-3; TRBD1 is a possible D gene (5 bases). Germline V lookup: CDR1 LNHDA, CDR2 SQIVND (reference sequence). The CDR3 spans 15 residues. V lost 6 bases, J lost 2 bases, and 15 bases lay in between. This CDR3 is CASSTKGEVTDTQYF. As DNA, the CDR3 is TGTGCCAGTAGCACAAAAGGGGAAGTCACAGATACGCAGTATTTT.

The rearrangement links TRBV20-1 to TRBJ1-5; D call uncertain. Between the trimmed V and J ends, which lost 3 bases and 4 bases, there was a span of 10 bases. Germline CDR1 DFQATT, CDR2 SNEGSKA (reference sequence). The CDR3 runs to 13 residues. CDR3 region: CSASLYRNQPQHF. CDR3 nucleotide sequence: TGCAGTGCTAGTCTCTACCGTAATCAGCCCCAGCATTTT.

Notes on this clonotype: One base separates it from a far larger clone, so it is likely a read error. V and J are TRBV14 and TRBJ2-4, with 8 bases identical to TRBD1. This CDR3 is built from 14 residues. The junction had 12 bases not matched to a gene; V was cut back by 4 bases and J by 13 bases. The germline V gene has CDR1 SGHDN and CDR2 FVKESK. The CDR3 DNA reads TGTGCCAGCAGCCTCTTGACAGGGGACAATGAGCAGTACTTC. Translated: CASSLLTGDNEQYF.

This clonotype showed up just a few times. The V gene is TRBV12-3 or TRBV12-4, the J gene TRBJ1-2; no reliable D call. This CDR3 region has 12 residues. V was shortened by 3 bases and J by 4 bases, with 6 bases between the two germline ends. DNA of the CDR3: TGTGCCAGCAGTTTGGCAGCCTATGGCTACACCTTC. It translates to CASSLAAYGYTF.

This clonotype has at least ten counts. This chain uses TRBV3-1 with TRBJ2-1, with no clear D. Germline V CDR1 and CDR2: LGHDT, YNNKEL (reference sequence). The CDR3 is 16 residues long. V was trimmed by 1 base and J by 5 bases, leaving 15 bases between them. The CDR3 DNA sequence: TGTGCCAGCAGCCAAGCCTACTTGGGCAGAGACAATGAGCAGTTCTTC. Protein product: CASSQAYLGRDNEQFF.

Turning to this clonotype: A far larger clone is one nucleotide away, so this likely arose from a read error. The rearrangement joins TRBV28 to TRBJ2-7, with D possibly called TRBD1 or TRBD2 (5 bases each). Germline assignment: CDR1 MDHEN and CDR2 SYDVKM. V was pared by 5 bases and J by 2 bases, with 25 bases between. This CDR3 spans 18 amino acids. CDR3 sequence reads: CASSLTRSGRTTPYEQYF. The CDR3 bases are TGTGCCAGCAGTCTGACAAGGTCGGGACGGACGACACCCTACGAGCAGTACTTC.

This clonotype was observed many times. The CDR3 loop is CASSYSKGVGGTDTQYF. The CDR3 DNA sequence: TGTGCCAGCAGTTACTCGAAGGGGGTGGGGGGCACAGATACGCAGTATTTT. The chain uses TRBV6-6 and TRBJ2-3, with TRBD1 as a possible D gene (6 bases). V was trimmed by 0 bases and J by 1 base, leaving 14 bases between them. The CDR3 covers 17 residues. CDR1 and CDR2 (germline): MNHNY, SVGAGI (reference sequence).

This clonotype appeared once. The CDR3 region has the DNA TGTGCCAGCAGTTGGGGGAGGTATGGCTACACCTTC. Translating it yields CASSWGRYGYTF. The chain uses TRBV7-2 and TRBJ1-2; D is possibly TRBD1 (5 bases). Trimming took 6 bases from V and 5 from J, leaving 10 bases between them. The V gene's germline CDR1 is SGHTA and CDR2 FQGNSA. The CDR3 is 12 amino acids.

The chain carries TRBV6-2 or TRBV6-3 and TRBJ2-7, with D possibly matching TRBD1 (6 bases). The CDR3 extends over 12 amino acids. Germline CDR1 reads MNHEY; CDR2 reads SVGEGT. The V and J ends lost 8 bases and 2 bases respectively, with 10 bases between them. CDR3 DNA sequence: TGTGCCAGCTGCAGGGGACCCTACGAGCAGTACTTC. This sequence encodes CASCRGPYEQYF.

This clonotype was observed many times. The V gene is TRBV6-4, the J gene TRBJ2-2; TRBD2 agrees at 8 bases. This CDR3 contains 18 residues. CDR1 and CDR2 (germline): MRHNA, SNTAGT. V lost 0 bases to trimming and J lost 0 bases; unmatched junction nucleotides: 6. The CDR3 bases are TGTGCCAGCAGTGACTCGACGGGGGGGGATGCGAACACCGGGGAGCTGTTTTTT. Translating gives CASSDSTGGDANTGELFF.